This T cell receptor (beta chain) stems from a study of monozygotic twins with inflammatory bowel disease. Study-wide results and limits: None of the different T cell subtypes could be distinguished from one another. IBD patients had lower TCRbeta diversity (inverse Simpson) than healthy co-twins.

In the case of this clonotype: Its matching antigen is unknown.

The unique tags termed UMIs, each holding a 6-nucleotide sample barcode, were added by means of template switching. TCRdb reprocessed the 5' RACE reads and stores each CDR3 protein as one record, lacking DNA. This repertoire includes about 380,000 distinct CDR3 sequences. Germline CDR1 reads MGHRA; CDR2 reads YSYEKL. The CDR3 is 16 amino acids. This sequence originates from a human donor with ulcerative colitis or Crohn's disease, or a healthy co-twin of an affected twin (not recorded which). The specimen was blood. V usage is TRBV4-1 and J usage is TRBJ2-2; TCRdb names TRBD2, which stays unverified in the absence of DNA. The CDR3 reads CASSQTGLPRAGELFF.